This T cell receptor (beta chain) was recovered during a study of blood T cells in healthy people across ages. For this clonotype: Its antigen is as yet unknown.

Primed by a sample-barcoded 5' primer and a J-beta primer mix, a second PCR proceeded for about 7 to 11 cycles. TCRdb used MiXCR to reprocess the 5' RACE reads, holding one entry per CDR3 protein. The data contain some 1.5 million distinct CDR3 sequences, 35% to 45% of them singletons. Notes on the study in general: Roughly linearly, TCR beta diversity per million T cells fell as age increased.

The source material was blood. This clonotype was obtained from a woman between 18 and 30 years old in good health.

The chain's CDR3 is CASSSAPWTGRYEQYF. As DNA, the CDR3 is TGTGCCAGCAGCTCAGCCCCCTGGACAGGGCGTTACGAGCAGTACTTC. V usage is TRBV11-2 and J usage is TRBJ2-7; 8 positions match TRBD1. The germline V gene has CDR1 SGHAT and CDR2 FQNNGV. The J segment lost 4 bases and the V segment lost 4 bases, leaving 12 bases of the junction unmatched. This CDR3 comprises 16 residues.